Listed below are T cell receptor beta chains from one sample, sequenced in a study of shared clonotypes between healthy human individuals. Libraries were prepared by immunoSEQ multiplex PCR; TCRdb keeps only in-frame clonotypes and omits some of them. The sample shows around 510,000 clones, 90% to 96% of them seen only once. The material sequenced was naive CD4+ T cells sorted from blood. All receptors derive from a woman aged 30 to 39 in good health. Both conserved end residues are part of each CDR3. A D gene is named only where the DNA matches it firmly. Clone size is given for some rows only: seen once, a few or many times, or a class if the clone is expanded.

NA	NA	TRBV5-1	TRBJ2-5	TGCGCCAGCAGCTTGGAAGACCACGCTAAGACCCAGTACTTC	CASSLEDHAKTQYF
NA	NA	TRBV5-1	TRBJ1-1	TGCGCCAGCAGCTTGGCGGACAGAGAAGCTTTCTTT	CASSLADREAFF
NA	once	TRBV6-1	TRBJ2-5	TGTGCCAGCAGGTCCGGGACGAATCAAGAGACCCAGTACTTC	CASRSGTNQETQYF
NA	NA	TRBV5-1	TRBJ2-1	TGCGCCAGCAGCTTGTCGGGCTACAATGAGCAGTTCTTC	CASSLSGYNEQFF
TRBD1	NA	TRBV2	TRBJ1-4	TGTGCCAGCAGCGGAGGACAGGGTAATGGGAAACTGTTTTTT	CASSGGQGNGKLFF
TRBD2	NA	TRBV5-1	TRBJ2-7	TGCGCCAGCAGCTGGGGGCCGAACCCGGGACTAGCGGGTGCGGAGGACTCCTACGAGCAGTACTTC	CASSWGPNPGLAGAEDSYEQYF
NA	NA	TRBV19	TRBJ2-5	TGTGCCAGTAGTATAGGAGGACAGATTCTGGGGGAGACCCAGTACTTC	CASSIGGQILGETQYF
NA	once	TRBV5-1	TRBJ2-7	TGCGCCAGCAGCTTAGGGGGAGGGAACCTCTACGAGCAGTACTTC	CASSLGGGNLYEQYF
NA	NA	TRBV18	TRBJ2-1	TGTGCCAGCTCACCAGTGAAGAGCTCCTACAATGAGCAGTTCTTC	CASSPVKSSYNEQFF
NA	NA	TRBV5-4	TRBJ2-3	TGTGCCAGCAGCTTTAAGGGTTTCAAGCACTCCACAGATACGCAGTATTTT	CASSFKGFKHSTDTQYF
NA	NA	TRBV6-1	TRBJ1-3	TGTGCCAGCAGTGAATATTGGCAAGCCCTCTCTGGAAACACCATATATTTT	CASSEYWQALSGNTIYF
TRBD1	NA	TRBV19	TRBJ1-1	TGTGCCAGTAGTATCGGGACAGCCGCGAACACTGAAGCTTTCTTT	CASSIGTAANTEAFF
NA	NA	TRBV2	TRBJ2-3	TGTGCCAGCAGTGAGTGGTCACTGGAGTATTTT	CASSEWSLEYF
NA	NA	TRBV18	TRBJ2-7	TGTGCCAGCTCACCTGACGGCTACGAGCAGTACTTC	CASSPDGYEQYF
NA	NA	TRBV14	TRBJ2-3	TGTGCCAGCAGCCAAGGGGTCAGGGTTCTTTCAGATACGCAGTATTTT	CASSQGVRVLSDTQYF
NA	once	TRBV5-1	TRBJ2-5	TGCGCCAGCAGCTCCGCCCGAGAGGCCGGCGGGCAGTACTTC	CASSSAREAGGQYF
NA	NA	TRBV11-2	TRBJ1-5	TGTGCCAGCAGCCCACTACAGGGAAGCAATCAGCCCCAGCATTTT	CASSPLQGSNQPQHF
NA	NA	TRBV10-3	TRBJ1-3	TGTGCCATCATGGGGTCTGGAAACACCATATATTTT	CAIMGSGNTIYF
NA	NA	TRBV4-1	TRBJ2-1	TGCGCCAGCAGCCAAGGGGATGTGGTTAACAATGAGCAGTTCTTC	CASSQGDVVNNEQFF
NA	NA	TRBV10-3	TRBJ2-7	TGTGCCATCAGTGATGGGGGGTACGAGCAGTACTTC	CAISDGGYEQYF
NA	once	TRBV28	TRBJ2-1	TGTGCCAGCAGTAATCGGGGAGGTCGTCGGCCGAATGAGCAGTTCTTC	CASSNRGGRRPNEQFF
TRBD2	NA	TRBV10-2	TRBJ2-5	TGCGCCAGCAGTGTGGGGACTAGCGGGGCGGTGGGTGAGACCCAGTACTTC	CASSVGTSGAVGETQYF
TRBD2	NA	TRBV18	TRBJ2-1	TGTGCCAGCTCACTTTGGGAGAGCGGGAGCAATGAGCAGTTCTTC	CASSLWESGSNEQFF
NA	NA	TRBV19	TRBJ1-1	TGTGCCAGTAGCTTTATGAACACTGAAGCTTTCTTT	CASSFMNTEAFF
TRBD1	once	TRBV10-3	TRBJ2-7	TGTGCCATCAGTGAAGCGGGACAGGGGCCCTACGAGCAGTACTTC	CAISEAGQGPYEQYF
TRBD1	NA	TRBV18	TRBJ1-2	TGTGCCAGCTCACCTTTGGACAGGGATAACTATGGCTACACCTTC	CASSPLDRDNYGYTF
NA	NA	TRBV21-1	TRBJ2-5	TGTGCCACGCCGTCGGGACCTGAGAAGACCCAGTACTTC	CATPSGPEKTQYF
TRBD2	NA	TRBV27	TRBJ2-5	TGTGCCAGCAGTGGGACTAGCGGAATCCAAGAGACCCAGTACTTC	CASSGTSGIQETQYF
TRBD2	NA	TRBV19	TRBJ2-7	TGTGCCAGTAGTTCCACGACTAGCGACTTCTACGAGCAGTACTTC	CASSSTTSDFYEQYF
TRBD1	NA	TRBV2	TRBJ2-7	TGTGCCACCCGGCGGCAATTGGGACAGACGTACGAGCAGTACTTC	CATRRQLGQTYEQYF
NA	NA	TRBV4-1	TRBJ1-2	TGCGCCAGCAGCCCCGAAGGTAACAGGGCGAACTATGGCTACACCTTC	CASSPEGNRANYGYTF
NA	NA	TRBV10-2	TRBJ2-1	TGCGCCAGCGCCTTGGTACAGACCTACAATGAGCAGTTCTTC	CASALVQTYNEQFF
TRBD2	once	TRBV4-2	TRBJ2-7	TGTGCCAGCAGCCAAGGACTAGCGGGAGGGCCGGGAGACTACGAGCAGTACTTC	CASSQGLAGGPGDYEQYF
NA	once	TRBV20-1	TRBJ2-1	TGCAGTGCTAGAGAACGGAATGAGCAGTTCTTC	CSARERNEQFF
NA	NA	TRBV7-9	TRBJ1-1	TGTGCCAGCAGCTCTGCCAGGGCCACTGAAGCTTTCTTT	CASSSARATEAFF
NA	once	TRBV2	TRBJ1-1	TGTGCCAGCAGTGTAAACAGGTACCACCCGGGCTCAGCCCGCACTGAAGCTTTCTTT	CASSVNRYHPGSARTEAFF
NA	NA	TRBV6-1	TRBJ2-3	TGTGCCAGCAGTTCGGGGAGCACAGATACGCAGTATTTT	CASSSGSTDTQYF
NA	NA	TRBV18	TRBJ1-6	TGTGCCAGCTCGCTCGACAGGAATAATTCACCCCTCCACTTT	CASSLDRNNSPLHF
NA	NA	TRBV19	TRBJ2-2	TGTGCCAGTAGGGCCCCAGCGTCCGGGGAGCTGTTTTTT	CASRAPASGELFF
NA	NA	TRBV27	TRBJ2-5	TGTGCCAGCAGTTTAGGGGAGACCCAGTACTTC	CASSLGETQYF
TRBD2	NA	TRBV10-2	TRBJ2-7	TGCGCCAGCAGGTTAGCGGGAGGGCCCAGCGAGCAGTACTTC	CASRLAGGPSEQYF
TRBD1	NA	TRBV11-2	TRBJ1-1	TGTGCCAGCAGTGCTGGGCAGGGGGCGAGAGGCACTGAAGCTTTCTTT	CASSAGQGARGTEAFF
NA	once	TRBV19	TRBJ1-2	TGTGCCAGTAGTGGGCCTCACTATGGCTACACCTTC	CASSGPHYGYTF
TRBD1	NA	TRBV19	TRBJ1-4	TGTGCCAGTCAGGGGGCTCGGCGGACTAATGAAAAACTGTTTTTT	CASQGARRTNEKLFF
TRBD1	NA	TRBV5-1	TRBJ1-1	TGCGCCAGCAGCTTGGGCGACAGGGAACCTCATGAAGCTTTCTTT	CASSLGDREPHEAFF
NA	NA	TRBV5-6	TRBJ2-6	TGTGCCAGCAGTCCCTTAGGTTCCGGGGCCAACGTCCTGACTTTC	CASSPLGSGANVLTF